This T cell receptor (beta chain) was captured by sequencing in a study of identical twins. TCRdb reprocessed the 5' RACE reads via MiXCR and lists one record per CDR3 protein. The sample consists of 540,000 or so distinct CDR3 sequences, about a fifth of them appearing once. The CDR3 has 13 residues. The V gene end was trimmed by 5 bases and the J gene end by 5 bases; junction bases not matched to a gene: 4. The germline gives CDR1 SQVTM, CDR2 ANQGSEA. This clonotype occurred a few times. These data also formed part of another study, on yellow fever vaccine responses in identical twins.

Sample: CD4+ T cells sorted from blood. This TCR came from a young woman in good health. V usage is TRBV29-1 and J usage is TRBJ1-1; the match to TRBD1 covers 11 bases. CDR3 nucleotide sequence: TGCAGCGTTCCGGGACAGGGGGTTACTGAAGCTTTCTTT. Its translation is CSVPGQGVTEAFF. The full variable domain, rest sourced from reference TRBV29-1 and TRBJ1-1, is SAVISQKPSRDICQRGTSLTIQCQVDSQVTMMFWYRQQPGQSLTLIATANQGSEATYESGFVIDKFPISRPNLTFSTLTVSNMSPEDSSIYLCSVPGQGVTEAFFGQGTRLTVV.